Presented here are 29 T cell receptor beta chains from one specimen sequenced in a study of T-cell memory formation after mild COVID-19. TCRdb re-called the 5' RACE reads through MiXCR, storing one row per CDR3 protein. Among fewer than 110,000 distinct CDR3 sequences listed, around an eighth were seen once. The material sequenced was PBMCs or a T cell subset sorted from them (not recorded which). Receptor source: a man between 18 and 29 years old who had mild COVID-19 (a few samples of this study predate the infection). Cell type and time point are not known.

DNA of the CDR3: TGTGCCTGGAGCGTAGGCCTCGGCGACACTGAAGCTTTCTTT. It yields the protein CAWSVGLGDTEAFF. This chain uses TRBV30 with TRBJ1-1; D is unclear. This CDR3 contains 14 residues. Germline CDR1 GTSNPN, CDR2 SVGIG (reference sequence). V lost 3 bases and J 3 bases, leaving 14 bases between the germline ends.

The genes are TRBV4-1 and TRBJ2-1; D may correspond to TRBD1 or TRBD2 (6 bases each). The V and J ends lost 2 bases and 9 bases respectively, with 17 bases between them. Germline-derived CDR1 and CDR2 are MGHRA and YSYEKL. This CDR3 region has 15 residues. CDR3 loop: CASSQPRGVGREQFF. CDR3 sequence (DNA): TGCGCCAGCAGCCAACCTAGGGGGGTGGGTCGTGAGCAGTTCTTC.

V is TRBV4-3 and J is TRBJ1-1, with D perhaps TRBD1 (5 bases). Trimming took 0 bases from V and 2 from J, leaving 16 bases between them. The CDR3 runs 17 residues. Germline CDR1 LGHNA, CDR2 YSLEER. The CDR3 spells CASSQEGFGGDNTEAFF. CDR3 in DNA: TGCGCCAGCAGCCAAGAAGGCTTTGGAGGGGATAACACTGAAGCTTTCTTT.

J is TRBJ1-1 and V is TRBV6-5, with D unclear. The CDR3 totals 13 residues. CDR1 and CDR2 (germline): MNHEY, SVGAGI. V shed 0 bases and J shed 10 bases, with 12 bases lying between them. For the CDR3, the DNA is TGTGCCAGCAGTTACTCGGCGTCGGTGGGAGCTTTCTTT. Amino acid sequence: CASSYSASVGAFF.

V is TRBV20-1 and J is TRBJ2-1, with D tentatively TRBD2 (6 bases). CDR3 length: 14 residues. V lost 1 base to trimming and J lost 6 bases, with 13 bases between them. Germline V CDR1 and CDR2: DFQATT, SNEGSKA (reference sequence). CDR3 DNA: TGCAGTGCTAGAGCCCTAGCGACCCCCAATGAGCAGTTCTTC. This encodes CSARALATPNEQFF.

The V call is TRBV12-3 or TRBV12-4, the J call TRBJ2-7, with 13 bases fitting TRBD2. This CDR3 contains 17 residues. V gave up 5 bases and J gave up 11 bases; unmatched junction bases: 18. The CDR3: CASSPLGLAGAPRSKYF. DNA of the CDR3: TGTGCCAGCAGTCCCCTAGGACTAGCGGGGGCCCCCCGCAGTAAGTACTTC.

This clonotype was found many times. This rearrangement joins TRBV5-5 to TRBJ1-6, with D unclear. Trimming removed 0 bases from V and 5 bases from J, with 9 bases in between. The CDR3 covers 15 residues. CDR1 and CDR2 (germline): SGHKS, YYEKEE (reference sequence). The CDR3 region is CASSLEQIHNSPLHF. For the CDR3, the DNA is TGTGCCAGCAGCTTGGAACAGATACATAATTCACCCCTCCACTTT.

The chain couples TRBV5-1 to TRBJ2-1; 13 bases map to TRBD2. The V segment lost 4 bases and the J segment 6 bases; nucleotides outside the gene matches: 16. The CDR3 sequence is 19 residues long. CDR1 is SGHRS and CDR2 is YFSETQ in the germline V gene. The CDR3 protein is CASSALAGGLKGQSNEQFF. The DNA of the CDR3 is TGCGCCAGCAGCGCACTAGCGGGGGGGCTTAAGGGTCAAAGCAATGAGCAGTTCTTC. The full variable domain, its missing parts supplied by reference TRBV5-1 and TRBJ2-1, is KAGVTQTPRYLIKTRGQQVTLSCSPISGHRSVSWYQQTPGQGLQFLFEYFSETQRNKGNFPGRFSGRQFSNSRSEMNVSTLELGDSALYLCASSALAGGLKGQSNEQFFGPGTRLTVL.

There are many counts of this clonotype. This chain uses TRBV5-1 with TRBJ1-2; D uncertain. The germline V gene encodes CDR1 SGHRS and CDR2 YFSETQ. V shed 3 bases and J shed 2 bases, with 11 bases lying between them. The CDR3 extends over 14 amino acids. CDR3 sequence reads: CASSSRTRNYGYTF. In DNA, the CDR3 is TGCGCCAGCAGCTCGAGGACGCGAAACTATGGCTACACCTTC.

Only a few counts were recorded for this clonotype. V and J are TRBV19 and TRBJ2-2, with D perhaps assigned TRBD1 or TRBD2 (7 bases each). The V gene lost 7 bases and the J gene lost 7 bases, with 19 bases spanning the gap. This CDR3 is 15 amino acids long. Germline CDR1 is LNHDA and CDR2 is SQIVND (reference sequence). CDR3 sequence (DNA): TGTGCCAGTACAGGGGGGGGCCCTTCCGACGGGGAGCTGTTTTTT. Translation gives CASTGGGPSDGELFF.

The chain is built from TRBV6-2 or TRBV6-3 and TRBJ2-2, with D maybe TRBD1 (6 bases). In germline, CDR1 is MNHEY, CDR2 SVGEGT. Trimming cost V 7 bases and J 6 bases, with 9 bases left between them. CDR3 length equals 12 residues. In DNA form, the CDR3 reads TGTGCCAGCATACAGGGATCCGGGGAGCTGTTTTTT. Residues: CASIQGSGELFF.

This clonotype was seen more than once but under ten times. The V gene is TRBV7-9, the J gene TRBJ2-7; 7 positions agree with TRBD1. The CDR3 consists of 17 residues. Germline values: CDR1 SEHNR, CDR2 FQNEAQ (reference sequence). The V and J ends lost 6 bases and 6 bases, in that order; junction bases with no gene match: 20. In DNA form, the CDR3 reads TGTGCCAGCAGTTCTCCGATACGGGACAGCCTAGGGGGCGAGCAGTACTTC. It codes for CASSSPIRDSLGGEQYF.

This clonotype came up a few times. The DNA for the CDR3 is TGTGCCAGCAGACCCCAGGGGGCAGAGACCCAGTACTTC. As protein: CASRPQGAETQYF. V gene TRBV6-2 or TRBV6-3 combines with J gene TRBJ2-5; 8 bases fit TRBD1. CDR1 is MNHEY, CDR2 SVGEGT, per germline. V dropped 6 bases and J dropped 4; count of bases not matched to a gene: 4. This CDR3 has 13 residues.

The J gene is TRBJ2-3, the V gene TRBV14; D is tentatively TRBD1 or TRBD2 (5 bases each). Germline CDR1 SGHDN, CDR2 FVKESK. Deletions cut 2 bases from V and 6 bases from J, with 12 bases between. This CDR3 spans 14 amino acids. CDR3 region: CASSQQGPWDTQYF. CDR3 nucleotide sequence: TGTGCCAGCAGCCAACAGGGACCCTGGGATACGCAGTATTTT.

The gene calls are TRBV6-6 and TRBJ1-3; D is uncertain. Germline V CDR1 and CDR2: MNHNY, SVGAGI (reference sequence). The V and J ends lost 2 bases and 1 base respectively, with 9 bases between them. This CDR3 is built from 15 residues. This CDR3 is CASSYPPASGNTIYF. The CDR3 nucleotides read TGTGCCAGCAGTTACCCCCCGGCTTCTGGAAACACCATATATTTT.

This clonotype has a count of ten or more. The chain is built from TRBV7-6 and TRBJ2-1, with D tentatively TRBD2 (5 bases). The V gene lost 1 base and the J gene lost 6 bases, with 7 bases spanning the gap. In germline, CDR1 is SGHVS, CDR2 FNYEAQ. This CDR3 contains 13 residues. The CDR3 nucleotides read TGTGCCAGCAGCTTAGGTACTAGCAATGAGCAGTTCTTC. Translating it yields CASSLGTSNEQFF.

This clonotype was observed a few times. This sequence joins TRBV28 and TRBJ1-5, with 10 bases matching TRBD1. This CDR3 spans 16 amino acids. The V gene end was trimmed by 4 bases and the J gene end by 1 base; junction bases not matched to a gene: 4. CDR1 MDHEN and CDR2 SYDVKM come from the germline V gene. CDR3 amino acids: CASSSRDRGSNQPQHF. The CDR3 DNA reads TGTGCCAGCAGTTCCCGGGACAGGGGCAGCAATCAGCCCCAGCATTTT.

The chain uses TRBV28 and TRBJ1-5, with D hard to call. The V and J ends lost 4 bases and 3 bases respectively, with 4 bases between them. This CDR3 is 12 amino acids long. CDR1 is MDHEN, CDR2 SYDVKM, per germline. The CDR3 DNA follows: TGTGCCAGCAGTTGGGACAATCAGCCCCAGCATTTT. It codes for CASSWDNQPQHF. Using reference TRBV28 and TRBJ1-5 for the parts outside the CDR3, the full variable domain is DVKVTQSSRYLVKRTGEKVFLECVQDMDHENMFWYRQDPGLGLRLIYFSYDVKMKEKGDIPEGYSVSREKKERFSLILESASTNQTSMYLCASSWDNQPQHFGDGTRLSIL.

This rearrangement joins TRBV19 to TRBJ2-7, with TRBD2 as a possible D gene (7 bases). This CDR3 is built from 14 residues. Germline CDR1 and CDR2: LNHDA and SQIVND (reference sequence). Trimming took off 3 bases at V and 3 bases at J, with 12 bases between the two ends. The CDR3 region is CASSMREGGYEQYF. The CDR3 DNA sequence: TGTGCCAGTAGTATGAGGGAGGGGGGCTACGAGCAGTACTTC.

This clonotype was detected many times. The J gene is TRBJ1-1, the V gene TRBV7-9; D possibly corresponds to TRBD1 (5 bases). The CDR3 has 16 residues. The V end lost 1 base, the J end lost 5 bases, and 17 bases lay between the germline ends. Germline lookup yields CDR1 SEHNR and CDR2 FQNEAQ (reference sequence). In nucleotides, the CDR3 is TGTGCCAGCAGCTTAGTAAGATTTCAGGGATGGACTGAAGCTTTCTTT. Translated: CASSLVRFQGWTEAFF. The entire variable domain, with the rest obtained from reference TRBV7-9 and TRBJ1-1, is as follows: DTGVSQNPRHKITKRGQNVTFRCDPISEHNRLYWYRQTLGQGPEFLTYFQNEAQLEKSRLLSDRFSAERPKGSFSTLEIQRTEQGDSAMYLCASSLVRFQGWTEAFFGQGTRLTVV.

This rearrangement joins TRBV3-1 to TRBJ1-1, with a possible D match to TRBD1 (6 bases). CDR3 length: 12 residues. V gave up 5 bases and J gave up 8 bases, with 12 bases separating them. The germline gives CDR1 LGHDT, CDR2 YNNKEL (reference sequence). CDR3 nucleotide sequence: TGTGCCAGCAGCTGGGGGGGCCGCGAAGCTTTCTTT. This encodes CASSWGGREAFF.

The chain joins TRBV29-1 to TRBJ1-1; D unclear. Per germline, CDR1 SQVTM and CDR2 ANQGSEA. CDR3 size: 10 residues. The germline V and J ends were trimmed by 4 bases and 0 bases, with 0 bases remaining between them. The CDR3 region is CSVVNTEAFF. In DNA form, the CDR3 reads TGCAGCGTTGTGAACACTGAAGCTTTCTTT.

The rearrangement links TRBV5-1 to TRBJ2-7, with D possibly being TRBD1 (5 bases). Germline loops: CDR1 SGHRS, CDR2 YFSETQ. Trimming shortened V by 0 bases and J by 0 bases, and 10 bases separated the two germline ends. CDR3 length: 15 residues. The CDR3 DNA is TGCGCCAGCAGCTTGGCCGACAGTTACTCCTACGAGCAGTACTTC. It yields the protein CASSLADSYSYEQYF.

This clonotype occurred many times. The chain has TRBV7-9 and TRBJ2-5, with D perhaps assigned TRBD1 or TRBD2 (5 bases each). The V gene's germline CDR1 is SEHNR and CDR2 FQNEAQ (reference sequence). The CDR3 runs to 14 residues. Trimming removed 5 bases from V and 5 bases from J, with 15 bases in between. The CDR3 here is CASSRGALGETQYF. The CDR3 DNA follows: TGTGCCAGCAGCCGAGGGGCACTGGGGGAGACCCAGTACTTC.

The chain couples TRBV19 to TRBJ1-5, with a possible D match to TRBD1 (6 bases). Germline values: CDR1 LNHDA, CDR2 SQIVND (reference sequence). Trimming took 9 bases from V and 3 from J, leaving 15 bases between them. This CDR3 is built from 14 residues. CDR3 bases: TGTGCCAGCAACAACAGGGTTTACAATCAGCCCCAGCATTTT. Translated, it gives CASNNRVYNQPQHF.

This clonotype was counted between two and nine times. The J gene is TRBJ2-6, the V gene TRBV5-1; maybe TRBD2 (6 bases). Between the trimmed V and J ends, which lost 3 bases and 0 bases, there was a span of 19 bases. CDR3 size: 19 residues. CDR1 SGHRS and CDR2 YFSETQ come from the germline V gene. Here the CDR3 reads CASSYLPRGAYSGANVLTF. CDR3 in DNA: TGCGCCAGCAGCTATCTTCCCCGCGGGGCGTACTCTGGGGCCAACGTCCTGACTTTC. The variable domain in full, with the rest retrieved from reference TRBV5-1 and TRBJ2-6, is KAGVTQTPRYLIKTRGQQVTLSCSPISGHRSVSWYQQTPGQGLQFLFEYFSETQRNKGNFPGRFSGRQFSNSRSEMNVSTLELGDSALYLCASSYLPRGAYSGANVLTFGAGSRLTVL.

In this sample, this clonotype turned up a few times. The V and J genes are TRBV5-4 and TRBJ2-7; 12 bases are shared with TRBD2. Per the germline V gene, CDR1 is SGHNT and CDR2 is YYREEE (reference sequence). Trimming at V came to 5 bases and at J to 2 bases, leaving 8 bases not matched to a gene. The CDR3 totals 16 residues. The CDR3 DNA sequence: TGTGCCAGCAGTTTGAGCGGACTAGCGGGGCCCTACGAGCAGTACTTC. Encoded protein: CASSLSGLAGPYEQYF.

This clonotype has at least ten counts. The chain recombines TRBV7-6 with TRBJ1-2; possible D gene TRBD1, 6 bases. V lost 1 base to trimming and J lost 2 bases, with 17 bases between them. From germline, CDR1 is SGHVS and CDR2 FNYEAQ. The length of the CDR3 is 17 residues. The DNA for the CDR3 is TGTGCCAGCAGCTTAGGCCCCGGGACAAGGGCGAACTATGGCTACACCTTC. Its translation is CASSLGPGTRANYGYTF.

This clonotype was detected many times. V and J are TRBV12-3 or TRBV12-4 and TRBJ2-1, with D maybe TRBD2 (7 bases). CDR3 length: 15 residues. V was pared by 6 bases and J by 0 bases, with 12 bases between. CDR3 bases: TGTGCCAGCAGAGGCGGGGGCCCCTCCTACAATGAGCAGTTCTTC. Protein product: CASRGGGPSYNEQFF.